The clone carrying this T cell receptor (beta chain) has just one count. This sample stems from a study of OX40 agonist ivuxolimab in advanced cancers. The repertoire was sequenced with immunoSEQ multiplex PCR; TCRdb's copy has only in-frame clones and lacks some. The repertoire includes 55,000 to 70,000 clones, around four fifths of them detected once, and about 4% sits in the top ten. Autoimmune disease history or systemic immunosuppression disqualified patients. The CDR3 sequence is 15 residues long. V shed 5 bases and J 1 base; nucleotides not matched to a gene: 6. The germline gives CDR1 MDHEN, CDR2 SYDVKM.

The clonotype comes from an adult with an advanced solid tumor such as melanoma, head and neck, liver or kidney cancer. This chain links TRBV28 with TRBJ2-3; 7 positions match TRBD1. This material consisted of CD4+ or CD8+ T cells sorted from blood, taken in a trial of the OX40 agonist ivuxolimab. The DNA of the CDR3 is TGTGCCAGCAGTCTTCGACAGGGAGGCACAGATACGCAGTATTTT. As protein: CASSLRQGGTDTQYF.